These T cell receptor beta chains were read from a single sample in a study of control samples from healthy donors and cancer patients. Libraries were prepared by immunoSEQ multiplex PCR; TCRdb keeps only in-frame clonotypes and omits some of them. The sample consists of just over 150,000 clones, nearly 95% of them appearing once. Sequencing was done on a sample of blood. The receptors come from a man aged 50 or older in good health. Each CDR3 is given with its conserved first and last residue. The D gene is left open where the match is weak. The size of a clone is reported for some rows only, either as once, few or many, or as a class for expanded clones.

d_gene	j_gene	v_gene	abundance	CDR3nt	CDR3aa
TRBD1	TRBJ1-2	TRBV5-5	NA	TGTGCCAGCAGCTTGGCCGGGACAGGAGGACGGGGCTACACCTTC	CASSLAGTGGRGYTF
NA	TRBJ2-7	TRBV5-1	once	TGCGCCAGCAGCAGGGCCTACGAGCAGTACTTC	CASSRAYEQYF
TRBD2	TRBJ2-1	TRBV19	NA	TGTGCCAGTAAGCGGGAGTGGAATGAGCAGTTCTTC	CASKREWNEQFF
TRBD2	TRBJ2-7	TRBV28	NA	TGTGCCAGCCGACGGGAGGGCACCTACGAGCAGTACTTC	CASRREGTYEQYF
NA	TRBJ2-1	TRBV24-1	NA	TGTGCCACCAGTGGAACAGGGTCCTACAATGAGCAGTTCTTC	CATSGTGSYNEQFF
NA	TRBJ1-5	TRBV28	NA	TGTGCCAGCTCAGGGGTCTCTATCAATCAGCCCCAGCATTTT	CASSGVSINQPQHF
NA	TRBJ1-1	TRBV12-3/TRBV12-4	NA	TGTGCCAGCAGCCCATCCCGGGGGAGGGGAGCTTTCTTT	CASSPSRGRGAFF
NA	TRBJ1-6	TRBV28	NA	TGTGCCAGCAGTTTAAATCCCCTAACGTCTTCACCCCTCCACTTT	CASSLNPLTSSPLHF
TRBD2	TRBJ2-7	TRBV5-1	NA	TGCGCCAGCAGCTTGGGGACTAGCGGGACCTACGAGCAGTACTTC	CASSLGTSGTYEQYF
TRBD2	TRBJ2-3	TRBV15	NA	TGTGCCACCAGCCCCCGCTCTAGCGGGAGGGCCCTTAGCACAGATACGCAGTATTTT	CATSPRSSGRALSTDTQYF
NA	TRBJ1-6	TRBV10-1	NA	TGCGCCAGCAGTGGGGGTCGCGATAATTCACCCCTCCACTTT	CASSGGRDNSPLHF
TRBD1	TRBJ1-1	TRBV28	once	TGTGCCAGCACCCGGACAGGGGGAGGAACTTTCTTT	CASTRTGGGTFF
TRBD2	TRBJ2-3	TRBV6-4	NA	TGTGCCAGCAGTGGGGGACTAGCGGGAGGAGATACGCAGTATTTT	CASSGGLAGGDTQYF
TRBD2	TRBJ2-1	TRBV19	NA	TGTGCCAGTAGTACCCTAGCGGGAGCGGACAAACTCAATGAGCAGTTCTTC	CASSTLAGADKLNEQFF
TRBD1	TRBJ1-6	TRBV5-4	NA	TGTGCCAGCAGCTTCATGACAGGGTCCCATTCACCCCTCCACTTT	CASSFMTGSHSPLHF
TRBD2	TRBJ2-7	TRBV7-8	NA	TGTGCCAGCAGCAAAGCGGGAGGGCCCTACGAGCAGTACTTC	CASSKAGGPYEQYF
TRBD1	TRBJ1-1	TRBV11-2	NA	TGTGCCAGCAGCCAACCGGGACAGGGTTTGTCAGCTTTCTTT	CASSQPGQGLSAFF
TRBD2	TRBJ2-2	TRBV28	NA	TGTGCCAGCCGGACTAGCGGGAACACCGGGGAGCTGTTTTTT	CASRTSGNTGELFF
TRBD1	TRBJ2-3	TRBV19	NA	TGTGCCAGTAGCCGGGACAGGGGCTCAGATACGCAGTATTTT	CASSRDRGSDTQYF
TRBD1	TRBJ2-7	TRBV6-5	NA	TGTGCCAGCAGTTACTCGCCCGGGACAGGGGCCTACGAGCAGTACTTC	CASSYSPGTGAYEQYF
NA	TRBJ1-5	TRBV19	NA	TGTGCCAGTGGCTGGCCCCAGCATTTT	CASGWPQHF
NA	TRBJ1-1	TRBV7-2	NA	TGTGCCAGCAGTTCAGGGAAGGGAACTGAAGCTTTCTTT	CASSSGKGTEAFF
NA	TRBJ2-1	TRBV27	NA	TGTGCCAGCAGTTTATCCGGAGGTGCGGGTTCAGGCGGCTACAATGAGCAGTTCTTC	CASSLSGGAGSGGYNEQFF
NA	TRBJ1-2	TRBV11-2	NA	TGTGCCAGCAGCTTAGGGCGGAGGACTTATGGCTACACCTTC	CASSLGRRTYGYTF
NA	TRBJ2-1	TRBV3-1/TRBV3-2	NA	TGTGCCAGCAGCCGTACCGGGAATGAGCAGTTCTTC	CASSRTGNEQFF
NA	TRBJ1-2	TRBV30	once	TGTGCCTTAGGAGGGCGGGGGGCAAACTATGGCTACACCTTC	CALGGRGANYGYTF